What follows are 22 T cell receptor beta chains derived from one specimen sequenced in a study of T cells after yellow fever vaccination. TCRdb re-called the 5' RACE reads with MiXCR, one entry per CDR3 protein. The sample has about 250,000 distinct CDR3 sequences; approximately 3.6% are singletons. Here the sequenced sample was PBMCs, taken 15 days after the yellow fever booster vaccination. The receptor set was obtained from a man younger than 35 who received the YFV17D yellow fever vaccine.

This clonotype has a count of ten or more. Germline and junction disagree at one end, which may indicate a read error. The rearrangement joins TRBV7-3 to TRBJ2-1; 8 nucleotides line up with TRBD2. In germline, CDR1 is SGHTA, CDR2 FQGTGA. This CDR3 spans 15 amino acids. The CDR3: CASSLYGGAGNEQCF. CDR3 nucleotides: TGTGCCAGCAGCTTATACGGGGGGGCAGGGAATGAGCAGTGCTTC.

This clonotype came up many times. The CDR3 loop reads CATSREWQLSTDTQYF. The CDR3 bases are TGTGCCACCAGCAGAGAATGGCAGTTGAGCACAGATACGCAGTATTTT. This chain links TRBV15 with TRBJ2-3, with D uncertain. V was pared by 0 bases and J by 0 bases, with 10 bases between. CDR3 size: 16 residues. CDR1 is LNHNV and CDR2 is YYDKDF in the germline V gene (reference sequence).

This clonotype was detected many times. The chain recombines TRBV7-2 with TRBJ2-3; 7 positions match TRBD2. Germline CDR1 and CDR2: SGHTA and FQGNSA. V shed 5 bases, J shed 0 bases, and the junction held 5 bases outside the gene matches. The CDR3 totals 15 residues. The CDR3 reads CASSRQAGSTDTQYF. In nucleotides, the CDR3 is TGTGCCAGCAGCCGACAAGCGGGGAGCACAGATACGCAGTATTTT.

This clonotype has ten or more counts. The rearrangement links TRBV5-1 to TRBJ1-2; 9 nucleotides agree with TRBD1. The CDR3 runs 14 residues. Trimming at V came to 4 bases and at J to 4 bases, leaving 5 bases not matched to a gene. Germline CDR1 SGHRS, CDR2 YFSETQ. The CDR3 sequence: CASSQGQGRYGYTF. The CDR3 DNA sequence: TGCGCCAGCAGCCAAGGACAGGGGCGCTATGGCTACACCTTC.

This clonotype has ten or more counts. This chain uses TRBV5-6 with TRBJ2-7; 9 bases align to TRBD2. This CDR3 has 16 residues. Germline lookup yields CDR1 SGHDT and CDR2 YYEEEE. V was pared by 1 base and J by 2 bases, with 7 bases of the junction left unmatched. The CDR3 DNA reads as TGTGCCAGCAGCTTGCCGGAGCGGGGGGCCCCCTACGAGCAGTACTTC. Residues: CASSLPERGAPYEQYF.

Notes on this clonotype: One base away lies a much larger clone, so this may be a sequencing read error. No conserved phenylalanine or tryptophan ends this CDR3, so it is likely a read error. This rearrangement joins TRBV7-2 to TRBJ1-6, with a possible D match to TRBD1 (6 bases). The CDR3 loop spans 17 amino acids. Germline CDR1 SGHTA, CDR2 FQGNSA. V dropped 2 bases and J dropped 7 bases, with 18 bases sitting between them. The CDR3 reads CASSLPRQAGKNSPLHL. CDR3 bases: TGTGCCAGCAGCTTACCGAGACAGGCGGGAAAGAATTCACCCCTCCACCTT.

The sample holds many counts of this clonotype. CDR3 nucleotide sequence: TGTGCCAGCAGCCCGAGGACTAGCCTAACCGGGGAGCTGTTTTTT. It encodes CASSPRTSLTGELFF. This chain links TRBV5-4 with TRBJ2-2, with 8 bases fitting TRBD2. Trimming took 4 bases from V and 5 from J; bases not matched to a gene: 7. Germline assignment: CDR1 SGHNT and CDR2 YYREEE (reference sequence). The CDR3 has 15 amino acids.

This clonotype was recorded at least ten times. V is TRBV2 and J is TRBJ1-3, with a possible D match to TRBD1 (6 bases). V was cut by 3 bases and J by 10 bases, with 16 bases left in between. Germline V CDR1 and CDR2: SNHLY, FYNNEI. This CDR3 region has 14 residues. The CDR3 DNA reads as TGTGCCAGCAGTGAGCAGGGGCCCGGTTGGACCATATATTTT. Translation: CASSEQGPGWTIYF.

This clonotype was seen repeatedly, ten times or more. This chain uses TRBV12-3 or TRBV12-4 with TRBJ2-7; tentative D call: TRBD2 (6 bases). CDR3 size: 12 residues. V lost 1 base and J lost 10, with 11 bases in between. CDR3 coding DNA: TGTGCCAGCAGTTTAGGGGCCGGGACTCAGTACTTC. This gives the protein CASSLGAGTQYF.

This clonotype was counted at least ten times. Here the CDR3 reads CASSLTLGEQFF. CDR3 DNA: TGCGCCAGCAGCTTGACTTTAGGAGAGCAGTTCTTC. V usage is TRBV5-1 and J usage is TRBJ2-1; D gene ambiguous. The germline CDR1 and CDR2 sequences are SGHRS and YFSETQ. This CDR3 contains 12 residues. V was clipped by 1 base and J by 10 bases, with 9 bases between them.

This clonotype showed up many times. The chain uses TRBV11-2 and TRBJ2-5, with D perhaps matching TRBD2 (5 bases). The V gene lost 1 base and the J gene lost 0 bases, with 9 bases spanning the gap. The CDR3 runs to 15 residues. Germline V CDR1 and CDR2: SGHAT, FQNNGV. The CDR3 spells CASSLGVGDQETQYF. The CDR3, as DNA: TGTGCCAGCAGCTTAGGGGTCGGGGACCAAGAGACCCAGTACTTC.

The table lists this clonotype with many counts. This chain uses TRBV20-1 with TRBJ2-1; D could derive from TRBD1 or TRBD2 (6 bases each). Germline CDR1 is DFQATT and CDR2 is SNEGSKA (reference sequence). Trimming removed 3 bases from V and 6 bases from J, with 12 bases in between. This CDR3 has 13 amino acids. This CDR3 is CSARGGAINEQFF. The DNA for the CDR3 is TGCAGTGCTAGGGGGGGCGCAATCAATGAGCAGTTCTTC.

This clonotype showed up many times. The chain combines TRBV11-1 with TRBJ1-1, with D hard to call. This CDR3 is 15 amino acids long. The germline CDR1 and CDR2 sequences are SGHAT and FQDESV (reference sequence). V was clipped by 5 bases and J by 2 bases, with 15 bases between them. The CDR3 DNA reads TGTGCCAGCAGCGCCAACGCGGGAATCAACACTGAAGCTTTCTTT. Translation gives CASSANAGINTEAFF. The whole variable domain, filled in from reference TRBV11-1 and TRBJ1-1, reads EAEVAQSPRYKITEKSQAVAFWCDPISGHATLYWYRQILGQGPELLVQFQDESVVDDSQLPKDRFSAERLKGVDSTLKIQPAELGDSAMYLCASSANAGINTEAFFGQGTRLTVV.

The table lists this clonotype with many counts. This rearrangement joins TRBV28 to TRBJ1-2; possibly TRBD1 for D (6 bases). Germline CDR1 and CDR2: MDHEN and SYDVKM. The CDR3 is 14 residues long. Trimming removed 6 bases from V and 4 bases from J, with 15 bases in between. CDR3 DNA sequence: TGTGCCAGCAGATTGGTGACAGGTCGCTATGGCTACACCTTC. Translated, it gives CASRLVTGRYGYTF.

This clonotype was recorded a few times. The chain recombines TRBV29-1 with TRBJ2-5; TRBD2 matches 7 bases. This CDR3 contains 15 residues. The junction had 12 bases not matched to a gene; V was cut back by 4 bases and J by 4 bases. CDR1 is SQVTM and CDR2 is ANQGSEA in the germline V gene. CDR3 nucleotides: TGCAGCGTTGCTTTTTGGGGAGGGACCGGAGAGACCCAGTACTTC. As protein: CSVAFWGGTGETQYF. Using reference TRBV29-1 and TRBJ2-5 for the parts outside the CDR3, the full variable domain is SAVISQKPSRDICQRGTSLTIQCQVDSQVTMMFWYRQQPGQSLTLIATANQGSEATYESGFVIDKFPISRPNLTFSTLTVSNMSPEDSSIYLCSVAFWGGTGETQYFGPGTRLLVL.

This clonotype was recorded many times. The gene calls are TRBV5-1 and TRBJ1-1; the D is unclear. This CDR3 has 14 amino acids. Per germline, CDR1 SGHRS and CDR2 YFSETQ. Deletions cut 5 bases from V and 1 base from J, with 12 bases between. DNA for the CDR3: TGCGCCAGCAGGCTTGGTGGGGAGAACACTGAAGCTTTCTTT. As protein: CASRLGGENTEAFF.

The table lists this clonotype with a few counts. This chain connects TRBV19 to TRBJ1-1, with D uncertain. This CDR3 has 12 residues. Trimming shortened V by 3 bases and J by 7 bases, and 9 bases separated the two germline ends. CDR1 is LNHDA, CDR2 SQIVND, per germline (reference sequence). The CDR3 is CASSILGGEAFF. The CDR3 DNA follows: TGTGCCAGTAGTATCCTGGGTGGTGAAGCTTTCTTT.

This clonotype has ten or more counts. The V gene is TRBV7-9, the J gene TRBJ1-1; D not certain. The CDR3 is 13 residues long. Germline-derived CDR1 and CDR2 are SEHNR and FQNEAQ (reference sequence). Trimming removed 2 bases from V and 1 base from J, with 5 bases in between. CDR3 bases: TGTGCCAGCAGCTTACTTCCGAACACTGAAGCTTTCTTT. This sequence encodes CASSLLPNTEAFF.

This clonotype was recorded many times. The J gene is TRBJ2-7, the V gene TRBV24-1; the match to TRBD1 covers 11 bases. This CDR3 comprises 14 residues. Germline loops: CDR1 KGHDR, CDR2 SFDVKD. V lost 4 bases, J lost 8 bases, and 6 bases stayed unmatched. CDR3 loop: CATSDSGQGAKQYF. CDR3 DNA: TGTGCCACCAGTGACTCCGGACAGGGGGCGAAGCAGTACTTC.

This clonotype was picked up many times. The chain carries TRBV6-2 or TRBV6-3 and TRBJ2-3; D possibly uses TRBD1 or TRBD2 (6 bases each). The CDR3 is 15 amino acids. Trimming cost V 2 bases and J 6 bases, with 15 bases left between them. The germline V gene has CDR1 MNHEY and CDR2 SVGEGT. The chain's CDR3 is CASSYRNRAGDTQYF. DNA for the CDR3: TGTGCCAGCAGTTACCGGAACAGGGCGGGGGATACGCAGTATTTT.

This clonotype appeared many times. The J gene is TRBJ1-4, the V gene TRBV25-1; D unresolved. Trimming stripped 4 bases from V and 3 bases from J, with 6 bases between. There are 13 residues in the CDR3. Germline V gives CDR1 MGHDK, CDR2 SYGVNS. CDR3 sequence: CASSGSPNEKLFF. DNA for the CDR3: TGTGCCAGCAGTGGGAGTCCTAATGAAAAACTGTTTTTT.

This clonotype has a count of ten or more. As DNA, the CDR3 is TGTGCCAGCAGTTATTTGGGTCTGACCAAATTTGCTGGGGTGAGCACAGATACGCAGTATTTT. Its translation is CASSYLGLTKFAGVSTDTQYF. This rearrangement joins TRBV6-5 to TRBJ2-3; D is unclear. The CDR3 totals 21 residues. V was cut by 3 bases and J by 0 bases, with 28 bases left in between. CDR1 is MNHEY, CDR2 SVGAGI, per germline.